This T cell receptor (beta chain) originates from a study of T cells expressing NK-cell markers. Study overall: Beta-chain profiling covered CD3+CD56+NKG2C+, CD3+CD56+NKG2C- and CD3+CD56-NKG2C+ sorted subsets.

Germline CDR1 is SGHTA and CDR2 is FQGNSA. This CDR3 region has 15 residues. In generating TCR beta cDNA, 5'RACE template switching with UMIs was used. TCRdb re-called the 5' RACE reads and catalogs CDR3 proteins one per entry, DNA excluded. This sample's table has roughly 180,000 distinct CDR3 sequences. The receptor's source is a woman aged 18-70 years in good health. This rearrangement joins TRBV7-2 to TRBJ2-3; the TRBD1 assignment by TCRdb is unverifiable without DNA. Sequenced sample: blood T cells: a sorted CD56 or NKG2C T cell subset, CD4+ or CD8+ T cells, or bulk PBMC T cells (not recorded which). The CDR3 loop reads CASSLTRGGTDTQYF.